The clone carrying this T cell receptor beta chain was seen a few times. Antigen unknown. V shed 0 bases and J shed 3 bases, with 0 bases lying between them. CDR3 length: 12 amino acids. The germline V gene encodes CDR1 ENHRY and CDR2 SYGVKD. In TCRdb, the 5' RACE reads were re-called with MiXCR into one record per CDR3 protein. The sample lists fewer than 250,000 distinct CDR3 sequences; more than 9% were seen once. This entry belongs to a study of T-cell memory formation after mild COVID-19. Overall study context: The study found TCR clusters largely donor specific. The study, taken as a whole, reports: Still unconfirmed is whether the second-wave clones peaking on day 37 recognized SARS-CoV-2. A second wave expanding day 15 to 37 was CD4+-biased; contracting clones were balanced. The CD4+ clones that contracted clustered mainly within CM and EM, and the CD8+ clones concentrated in EMRA.

The receptor was derived from a man younger than 35 who had mild COVID-19 (a few samples of this study predate the infection). Cell type and time point are not known. The specimen sequenced was PBMCs or a T cell subset sorted from them (not recorded which). The chain has TRBV10-3 and TRBJ1-3; D is ambiguous. The CDR3 is CAISESGNTIYF. In nucleotides, the CDR3 is TGTGCCATCAGTGAGTCTGGAAACACCATATATTTT.